This T cell receptor beta chain was sequenced during a study of blood T cell repertoires in COVID-19. Study-level background: Specimens from acute and convalescent COVID-19 originated in the United States, Italy and Spain. From T cells, B-cell-depleted T cells, or PBMCs came the material, which was cDNA or gDNA.

TCRdb's table, derived via immunoSEQ multiplex PCR, lists solely in-frame clones and lacks some. The sample carries 350,000 to 400,000 clones, about 88% recorded once. Adults between about 18 and 89 years of age took part from 24 US areas. The recovered donors of Cohort 3 showed two negative PCRs, clearance, or symptom resolution. Germline CDR1 and CDR2: LGHNA and YNFKEQ. V was cut by 1 base and J by 0 bases, with 10 bases left in between. The CDR3 length is 17 residues. This clone was seen once. Sequencing was carried out using PBMCs or T cells enriched from blood (not recorded which). V usage is TRBV4-2 and J usage is TRBJ1-6; the D is unclear. The source is a young woman who had recovered from COVID-19. Here the CDR3 reads CASSQGGSDSYNSPLHF. CDR3 DNA sequence: TGTGCCAGCAGCCAAGGAGGATCGGACTCCTATAATTCACCCCTCCACTTT.